This TCR beta chain was profiled in a study of blood T cell repertoires in COVID-19. Produced via immunoSEQ multiplex PCR; TCRdb's table is partial and in-frame only. The sample has 150,000 to 200,000 clones, 80% seen once; the top ten hold around 14%. CDR3 length: 15 amino acids. Losses at the gene ends were 3 bases for V and 2 bases for J; bases not matched to a gene: 5. Germline assignment: CDR1 DFQATT and CDR2 SNEGSKA (reference sequence). The sequencing sample was made of PBMCs or T cells enriched from blood (not recorded which). The V and J genes are TRBV20-1 and TRBJ2-5, with 11 bases identical to TRBD2. This receptor was taken from a man aged 60 to 69 who had been exposed to COVID-19. The CDR3 DNA is TGCAGTGCTAGTTGGGGACTAGCGGTACAAGAGACCCAGTACTTC. The encoded protein is CSASWGLAVQETQYF.